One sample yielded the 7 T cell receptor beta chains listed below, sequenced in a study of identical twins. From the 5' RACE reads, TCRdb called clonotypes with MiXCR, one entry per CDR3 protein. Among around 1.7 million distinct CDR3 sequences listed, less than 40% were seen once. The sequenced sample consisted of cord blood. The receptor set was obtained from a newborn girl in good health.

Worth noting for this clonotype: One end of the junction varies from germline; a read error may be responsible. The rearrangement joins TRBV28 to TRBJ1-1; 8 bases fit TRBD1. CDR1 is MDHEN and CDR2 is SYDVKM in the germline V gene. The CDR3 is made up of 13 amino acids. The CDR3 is CASILQGGTEAFF. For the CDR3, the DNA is TGTGCCAGCATCCTACAGGGGGGCACTGAGGCTTTCTTT. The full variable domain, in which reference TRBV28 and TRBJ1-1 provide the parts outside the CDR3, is DVKVTQSSRYLVKRTGEKVFLECVQDMDHENMFWYRQDPGLGLRLIYFSYDVKMKEKGDIPEGYSVSREKKERFSLILESASTNQTSMYLCASILQGGTEAFFGQGTRLTVV.

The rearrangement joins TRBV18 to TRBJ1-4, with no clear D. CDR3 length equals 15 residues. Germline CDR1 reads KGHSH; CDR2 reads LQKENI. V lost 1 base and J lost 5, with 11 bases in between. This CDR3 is CASSPLSSLNEKLFF. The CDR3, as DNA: TGTGCCAGCTCACCACTAAGTTCCCTCAATGAAAAACTGTTTTTT.

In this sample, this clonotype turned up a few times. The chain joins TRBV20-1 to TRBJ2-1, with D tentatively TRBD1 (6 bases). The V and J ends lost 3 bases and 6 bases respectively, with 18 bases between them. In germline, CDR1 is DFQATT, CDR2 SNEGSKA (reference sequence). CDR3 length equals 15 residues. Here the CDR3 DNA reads TGCAGTGCTAGTTATTGGGCTCGCAGGGGCAATGAGCAGTTCTTC. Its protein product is CSASYWARRGNEQFF.

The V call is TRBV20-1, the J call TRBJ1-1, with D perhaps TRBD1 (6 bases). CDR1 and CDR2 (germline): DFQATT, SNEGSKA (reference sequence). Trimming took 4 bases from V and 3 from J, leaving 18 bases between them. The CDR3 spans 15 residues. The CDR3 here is CSANGWGARDTEAFF. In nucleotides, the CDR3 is TGCAGTGCTAATGGGTGGGGGGCGCGGGACACTGAAGCTTTCTTT.

DNA of the CDR3: TGTGCCAGCAGACAGGGGGTATCCTATAATTCACCCCTCCACTTT. This encodes CASRQGVSYNSPLHF. The rearrangement uses TRBV6-5 and TRBJ1-6, with TRBD1 matching 8 bases. Germline values: CDR1 MNHEY, CDR2 SVGAGI. The junction had 2 bases not matched to a gene; V was cut back by 6 bases and J by 1 base. The CDR3 runs to 15 residues.

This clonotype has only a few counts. The CDR3 region has the DNA TGTGCCAGCAGCTTGGTGAAGGGGGCGCCGAACACTGAAGCTTTCTTT. It codes for CASSLVKGAPNTEAFF. This rearrangement joins TRBV5-6 to TRBJ1-1; 7 bases fit TRBD1. The junction had 6 bases not matched to a gene; V was cut back by 0 bases and J by 1 base. The CDR3 is made up of 16 amino acids. CDR1 and CDR2 from the germline V gene are SGHDT and YYEEEE.

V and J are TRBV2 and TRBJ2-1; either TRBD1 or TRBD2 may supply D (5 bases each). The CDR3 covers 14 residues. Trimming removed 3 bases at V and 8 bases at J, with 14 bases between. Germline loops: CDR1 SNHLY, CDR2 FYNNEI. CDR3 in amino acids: CASSDLRGGYEQFF. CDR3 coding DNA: TGTGCCAGCAGTGATTTGAGGGGTGGTTATGAGCAGTTCTTC.